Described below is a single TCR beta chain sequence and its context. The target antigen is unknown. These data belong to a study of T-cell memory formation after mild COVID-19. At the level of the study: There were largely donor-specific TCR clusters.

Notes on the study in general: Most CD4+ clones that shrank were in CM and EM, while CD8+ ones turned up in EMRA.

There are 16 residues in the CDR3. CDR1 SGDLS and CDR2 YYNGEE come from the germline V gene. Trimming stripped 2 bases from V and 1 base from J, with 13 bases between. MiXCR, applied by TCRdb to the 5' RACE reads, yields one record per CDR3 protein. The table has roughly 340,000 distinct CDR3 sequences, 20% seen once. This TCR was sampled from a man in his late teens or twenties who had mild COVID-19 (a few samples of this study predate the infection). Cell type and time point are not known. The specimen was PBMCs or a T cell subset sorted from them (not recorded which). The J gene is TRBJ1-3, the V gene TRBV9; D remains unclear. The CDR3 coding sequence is TGTGCCAGCAGCGTGTCCTCGCGAGGTTCTGGAAACACCATATATTTT. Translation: CASSVSSRGSGNTIYF.